What follows describes a single TCR beta chain. This record belongs to a study of OX40 agonist ivuxolimab in advanced cancers. The germline CDR1 and CDR2 sequences are MNHEY and SVGAGI. Trimming removed 6 bases from V and 1 base from J; junction bases left unmatched: 6. This CDR3 spans 14 amino acids. Produced via immunoSEQ multiplex PCR; TCRdb's table is partial and in-frame only. Among around 18,000 clones listed, about 89% were seen once. The chain has TRBV6-5 and TRBJ2-7, with 7 bases aligning to TRBD2. The sequence came from an adult with an advanced solid tumor such as melanoma, head and neck, liver or kidney cancer. The sample was CD4+ or CD8+ T cells sorted from blood, taken in a trial of the OX40 agonist ivuxolimab. The CDR3 loop is CASSPWEGSYEQYF. The CDR3 nucleotides are TGTGCCAGCAGCCCCTGGGAGGGATCCTACGAGCAGTACTTC.